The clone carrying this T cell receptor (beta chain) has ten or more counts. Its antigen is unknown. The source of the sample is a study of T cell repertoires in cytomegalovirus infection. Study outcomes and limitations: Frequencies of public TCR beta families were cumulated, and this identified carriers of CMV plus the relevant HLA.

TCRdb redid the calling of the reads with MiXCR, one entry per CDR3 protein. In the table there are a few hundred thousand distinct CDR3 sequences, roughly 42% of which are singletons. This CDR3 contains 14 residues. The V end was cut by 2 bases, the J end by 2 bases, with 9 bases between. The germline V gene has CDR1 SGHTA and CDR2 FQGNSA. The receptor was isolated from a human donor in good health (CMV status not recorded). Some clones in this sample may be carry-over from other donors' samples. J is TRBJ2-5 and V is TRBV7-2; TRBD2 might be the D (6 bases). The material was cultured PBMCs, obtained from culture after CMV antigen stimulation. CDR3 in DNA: TGTGCCAGCAGCTTATTCGGGGGACAAGAGACCCAGTACTTC. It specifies CASSLFGGQETQYF.